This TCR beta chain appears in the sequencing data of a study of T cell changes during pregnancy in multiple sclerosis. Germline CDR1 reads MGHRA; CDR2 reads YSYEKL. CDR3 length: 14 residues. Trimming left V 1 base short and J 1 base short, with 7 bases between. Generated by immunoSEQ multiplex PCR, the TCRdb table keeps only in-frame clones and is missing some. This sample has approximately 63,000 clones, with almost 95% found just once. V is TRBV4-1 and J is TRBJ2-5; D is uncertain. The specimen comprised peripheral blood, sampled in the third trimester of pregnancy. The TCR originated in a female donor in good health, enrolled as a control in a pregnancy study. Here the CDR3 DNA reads TGCGCCAGCAGCCAAGGGGCAGGCCAAGAGACCCAGTACTTC. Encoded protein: CASSQGAGQETQYF.